These 21 T cell receptor beta chains originate from one sample sequenced in a study of blood T cell repertoires in COVID-19. Assay: immunoSEQ multiplex PCR; the TCRdb copy retains only in-frame clones and omits some. The sample records fewer than 120,000 clones, approximately 65% being singletons. The sequencing sample was made of peripheral blood. Every receptor here comes from a woman in her sixties with acute or convalescent COVID-19.

V usage is TRBV3-1 (or the pseudogene TRBV3-2) and J usage is TRBJ1-3; weak D call: TRBD1 (6 bases). CDR3 length: 13 amino acids. The germline V gene encodes CDR1 LGHDT and CDR2 YNNKEL (reference sequence). The V end lost 7 bases, the J end lost 2 bases, and 9 bases lay between the germline ends. CDR3 sequence (DNA): TGTGCCAGCACCCGGACAGCTGGAAACACCATATATTTT. The encoded protein is CASTRTAGNTIYF.

This chain joins TRBV11-1 and TRBJ2-7; the D is unclear. The germline CDR1 and CDR2 sequences are SGHAT and FQDESV (reference sequence). The V end lost 1 base, the J end lost 0 bases, and 10 bases lay between the germline ends. The CDR3 loop spans 15 amino acids. The CDR3 here is CASSLDTPNSYEQYF. In DNA form, the CDR3 reads TGTGCCAGCAGCTTAGACACCCCGAACTCCTACGAGCAGTACTTC. Based on the CDR3 plus reference TRBV11-1 and TRBJ2-7, the full variable domain is EAEVAQSPRYKITEKSQAVAFWCDPISGHATLYWYRQILGQGPELLVQFQDESVVDDSQLPKDRFSAERLKGVDSTLKIQPAELGDSAMYLCASSLDTPNSYEQYFGPGTRLTVT.

This CDR3 reads CSVRRGSDEQFF. The CDR3 DNA reads as TGCAGCGTTCGACGGGGTTCCGATGAGCAGTTCTTC. The chain couples TRBV29-1 to TRBJ2-1; the D gene is possibly TRBD2 (5 bases). CDR3 length equals 12 residues. Germline CDR1 is SQVTM and CDR2 is ANQGSEA. V was trimmed by 5 bases and J by 8 bases, leaving 13 bases between them.

Notes on this clone: A junction end diverges from the germline sequence, so it may reflect a read error. The chain links TRBV20-1 to TRBJ1-2; D perhaps matches TRBD1 (5 bases). The CDR3 is 8 amino acids. CDR1 is DFQATT, CDR2 SNEGSKA, per germline (reference sequence). CDR3 sequence: CSAGPGSF. The CDR3 DNA is TGCAGTGCGGGGCCGGGCTCCTTC.

The rearrangement links TRBV20-1 to TRBJ1-2, with D tentatively TRBD1 (6 bases). V was shortened by 3 bases and J by 0 bases, with 14 bases between the two germline ends. This CDR3 has 15 residues. Germline V lookup: CDR1 DFQATT, CDR2 SNEGSKA (reference sequence). The CDR3 nucleotides read TGCAGTGCTAGTCGGGCGGACAGACCTAACTATGGCTACACCTTC. This codes for CSASRADRPNYGYTF.

V gene TRBV9 combines with J gene TRBJ2-3; 9 bases match TRBD1. Germline CDR1 is SGDLS and CDR2 is YYNGEE. The CDR3 is made up of 15 amino acids. J was trimmed by 3 bases and V by 5 bases; bases with no gene match: 7. The CDR3 loop is CASRTGGMGTDTQYF. The CDR3 nucleotides are TGTGCCAGCAGAACAGGGGGCATGGGAACAGATACGCAGTATTTT.

The rearrangement links TRBV7-3 to TRBJ1-1; a possible D gene is TRBD1 (5 bases). Trimming stripped 2 bases from V and 1 base from J, with 8 bases between. Germline loops: CDR1 SGHTA, CDR2 FQGTGA. The CDR3 has 14 residues. CDR3 in amino acids: CASSLLGANTEAFF. The CDR3 region has the DNA TGTGCCAGCAGCTTACTAGGGGCGAACACTGAAGCTTTCTTT.

This chain joins TRBV27 and TRBJ2-1; 9 positions match TRBD2. The CDR3 length is 16 residues. The trim removed 0 bases at V and 4 bases at J, leaving 4 bases unmatched. Germline-derived CDR1 and CDR2 are MNHEY and SMNVEV (reference sequence). In nucleotides, the CDR3 is TGTGCCAGCAGTTTATCCGCGGGGGGGCTGTACAATGAGCAGTTCTTC. As protein: CASSLSAGGLYNEQFF.

V usage is TRBV7-2 and J usage is TRBJ1-1; a weak D match, TRBD1 (5 bases). Trimming took off 6 bases at V and 5 bases at J, with 10 bases between the two ends. Germline V gene data show CDR1 as SGHTA and CDR2 as FQGNSA. There are 12 residues in the CDR3. The CDR3 bases are TGTGCCAGCAGGGAGGGGTGGACTGAAGCTTTCTTT. This encodes CASREGWTEAFF.

This clone was seen only a few times. CDR3 sequence (DNA): TGCAGCGTTGCATGGAGCTTTGGAAACACCATATATTTT. Its translation: CSVAWSFGNTIYF. V and J are TRBV29-1 and TRBJ1-3; D gene unclear. Trimming shortened V by 4 bases and J by 3 bases, and 10 bases separated the two germline ends. The CDR3 has 13 residues. Germline V CDR1 and CDR2: SQVTM, ANQGSEA.

The gene calls are TRBV14 and TRBJ1-6; D gene ambiguous. The CDR3 runs to 13 residues. V lost 2 bases and J lost 7, with 6 bases in between. CDR1 is SGHDN and CDR2 is FVKESK in the germline V gene. CDR3 in DNA: TGTGCCAGCAGCCAAAATATCAATTCACCCCTCCACTTT. Translation gives CASSQNINSPLHF.

The rearrangement links TRBV6-5 to TRBJ1-4, with D tentatively TRBD1 (5 bases). Deletions cut 2 bases from V and 8 bases from J, with 9 bases between. CDR1 and CDR2 (germline): MNHEY, SVGAGI. This CDR3 has 13 residues. This chain's CDR3 is CASSYPGNEKLFF. The DNA of the CDR3 is TGTGCCAGCAGTTACCCAGGGAACGAAAAACTGTTTTTT.

The chain uses TRBV6-1 and TRBJ2-1; a possible D gene is TRBD1 (5 bases). Germline V gene data show CDR1 as MNHNS and CDR2 as SASEGT. Trimming left V 0 bases short and J 10 bases short, with 19 bases between. The CDR3 is made up of 16 amino acids. The CDR3 loop reads CASSEALQGRAREQFF. CDR3 nucleotide sequence: TGTGCCAGCAGTGAAGCGCTTCAGGGCAGGGCAAGGGAGCAGTTCTTC.

The chain has TRBV28 and TRBJ1-1, with D maybe TRBD1 (6 bases). Trimming shortened V by 6 bases and J by 0 bases, and 11 bases separated the two germline ends. Germline CDR1 and CDR2: MDHEN and SYDVKM. The CDR3 has 14 residues. CDR3 loop: CASRHGTLNTEAFF. CDR3 coding DNA: TGTGCCAGCAGACACGGGACACTGAACACTGAAGCTTTCTTT.

The chain uses TRBV30 and TRBJ2-7; 8 bases line up with TRBD2. CDR1 GTSNPN and CDR2 SVGIG come from the germline V gene (reference sequence). The CDR3 length is 14 residues. J lost 5 bases, V lost 3 bases, and 9 bases had no gene match. CDR3 DNA sequence: TGTGCCTGGAGCCCGGGACTAGTTCAGCACGAGCAGTACTTC. Encoded protein: CAWSPGLVQHEQYF.

This chain links TRBV3-1 (or the pseudogene TRBV3-2) with TRBJ2-7; 7 bases map to TRBD1. The V gene end was trimmed by 3 bases and the J gene end by 1 base; junction bases not matched to a gene: 6. Germline loops: CDR1 LGHDT, CDR2 YNNKEL (reference sequence). This CDR3 spans 15 amino acids. The CDR3 region has the DNA TGTGCCAGCAGCCATGGGAACAGGGGATCCTACGAGCAGTACTTC. It specifies CASSHGNRGSYEQYF.

In this sample, this clone turned up a few times. The rearrangement joins TRBV5-5 to TRBJ1-1, with TRBD1 identical over 8 bases. J lost 3 bases, V lost 0 bases, and 4 bases had no gene match. This CDR3 contains 15 residues. Per germline, CDR1 SGHKS and CDR2 YYEKEE (reference sequence). CDR3 amino acids: CASSLVTGGHTEAFF. The CDR3 nucleotides read TGTGCCAGCAGCTTGGTCACAGGGGGGCACACTGAAGCTTTCTTT.

This chain links TRBV5-1 with TRBJ2-2; D gene uncertain. The germline CDR1 and CDR2 sequences are SGHRS and YFSETQ. The CDR3 spans 17 residues. V lost 0 bases and J lost 1, with 13 bases in between. Here the CDR3 reads CASSLVSGALNTGELFF. The CDR3 nucleotides are TGCGCCAGCAGCTTGGTCTCCGGAGCATTGAACACCGGGGAGCTGTTTTTT.

The chain uses TRBV7-8 and TRBJ2-7; D is unresolved. The CDR3 extends over 14 amino acids. From germline, CDR1 is SGHVS and CDR2 FQNEAQ. The ends were cut back, 2 bases at V and 3 bases at J, with 11 bases in the middle. The CDR3 DNA reads TGTGCCAGCAGCTTACTATCAGGCAACTACGAGCAGTACTTC. It encodes CASSLLSGNYEQYF. The full variable domain, completed using reference TRBV7-8 and TRBJ2-7, is GAGVSQSPRYKVAKRGQDVALRCDPISGHVSLFWYQQALGQGPEFLTYFQNEAQLDKSGLPSDRFFAERPEGSVSTLKIQRTQQEDSAVYLCASSLLSGNYEQYFGPGTRLTVT.

There are many counts of this clone. The gene calls are TRBV3-1 (or the pseudogene TRBV3-2) and TRBJ1-5; TRBD1 agrees at 11 bases. From germline, CDR1 is LGHDT and CDR2 YNNKEL (reference sequence). The trim removed 0 bases at V and 6 bases at J, leaving 7 bases unmatched. The CDR3 length is 17 residues. The CDR3 is CASSQDRGQGAFQPQHF. CDR3 sequence (DNA): TGTGCCAGCAGCCAAGACAGAGGACAGGGGGCTTTTCAGCCCCAGCATTTT.

The V and J genes are TRBV2 and TRBJ2-3; 10 nucleotides match TRBD2. CDR1 is SNHLY, CDR2 FYNNEI, per germline. J lost 4 bases, V lost 6 bases, and 7 bases had no gene match. CDR3 size: 15 residues. CDR3 sequence (DNA): TGTGCCAGCAGAATCCAGCGGGGGGGCCCAGATACGCAGTATTTT. It encodes CASRIQRGGPDTQYF.